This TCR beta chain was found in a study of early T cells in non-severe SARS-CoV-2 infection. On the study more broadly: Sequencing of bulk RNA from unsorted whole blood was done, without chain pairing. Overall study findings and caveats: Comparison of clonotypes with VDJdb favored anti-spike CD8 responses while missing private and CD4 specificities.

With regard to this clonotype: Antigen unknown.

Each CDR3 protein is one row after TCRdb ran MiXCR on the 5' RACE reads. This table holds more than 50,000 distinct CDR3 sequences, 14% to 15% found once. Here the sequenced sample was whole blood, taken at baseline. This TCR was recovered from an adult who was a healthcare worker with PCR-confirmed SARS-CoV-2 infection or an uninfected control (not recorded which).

The CDR3 region is CASRTTGGDQKLFF. The CDR3 region has the DNA TGTGCCAGCAGAACTACAGGGGGAGATCAAAAACTGTTTTTT. V usage is TRBV28 and J usage is TRBJ1-4; 8 bases match TRBD1. The CDR3 length is 14 residues. The trim removed 6 bases at V and 9 bases at J, leaving 9 bases unmatched. Germline V gene lookup returns CDR1 MDHEN and CDR2 SYDVKM.